One and the same sample provided the 10 T cell receptor beta chains below, sequenced in a study of Graves' ophthalmopathy and Graves' hyperthyroidism. The authors amplified TCR beta CDR3 regions from RNA transcripts. RT-PCR with HTBI primers came first, then second-round multiplex PCR. Via MiXCR, TCRdb re-called the multiplex PCR reads, giving one row per CDR3 protein. The sample lists a few hundred thousand distinct CDR3 sequences; approximately 15% were seen once. The source material was peripheral blood. Source of these receptors: a woman between 18 and 29 years old with stable Graves' hyperthyroidism.

Ten or more counts support this clonotype. The rearrangement joins TRBV12-5 to TRBJ1-5; 7 bases match TRBD1. Germline V gene sequence: CDR1 LGHNT, CDR2 FRNRAP. CDR3 length: 16 residues. Trimming took 6 bases from V and 0 from J; bases not matched to a gene: 8. DNA for the CDR3: TGTGCTAGTGGCCCCGGACAGGCCGTTAGCAATCAGCCCCAGCATTTT. It is translated as CASGPGQAVSNQPQHF.

This clonotype has ten or more counts. The rearrangement links TRBV11-2 to TRBJ2-7, with TRBD1 matching over 8 bases. The V segment lost 5 bases and the J segment 3 bases; nucleotides outside the gene matches: 12. This CDR3 region has 16 residues. The V gene's germline CDR1 is SGHAT and CDR2 FQNNGV. CDR3 bases: TGTGCCAGCAGCCGATGGACAGGGCGCGACGACTACGAGCAGTACTTC. Protein: CASSRWTGRDDYEQYF. The whole variable domain, remainder taken from reference TRBV11-2 and TRBJ2-7, is EAGVAQSPRYKIIEKRQSVAFWCNPISGHATLYWYQQILGQGPKLLIQFQNNGVVDDSQLPKDRFSAERLKGVDSTLKIQPAKLEDSAVYLCASSRWTGRDDYEQYFGPGTRLTVT.

Remarks on this clonotype: The junction and the germline gene differ at one end; a read error may be behind it. The rearrangement uses TRBV12-3 or TRBV12-4 and TRBJ1-5; TRBD1 agrees at 7 bases. This CDR3 region has 12 residues. Here the CDR3 reads CASSTGVQPQHF. Here the CDR3 DNA reads TGTGCTAGCAGTACAGGGGTTCAGCCCCAGCATTTT.

V usage is TRBV24-1 and J usage is TRBJ1-1, with TRBD1 as a possible D gene (5 bases). CDR3 size: 15 residues. The germline V gene has CDR1 KGHDR and CDR2 SFDVKD. The V gene lost 4 bases and the J gene lost 3 bases, with 14 bases spanning the gap. CDR3 protein: CATSDSEGYHTEAFF. Here the CDR3 DNA reads TGTGCCACCAGTGACTCGGAGGGGTATCACACTGAAGCTTTCTTT.

This clonotype came up a few times. At one of its ends the junction is not consistent with the germline gene, which may arise from a read error. This chain uses TRBV5-1 with TRBJ1-5, with 7 bases identical to TRBD1. The germline CDR1 and CDR2 sequences are SGHRS and YFSETQ. The length of the CDR3 is 14 residues. This CDR3 is CVSSRDSSNQPRHF. Here the CDR3 DNA reads TGCGTCAGCAGTCGGGACAGCTCAAATCAGCCCCGGCATTTT.

In its sample, this clonotype was seen many times. CDR3 in DNA: TGTGCCAGCAGCTTAGAATTGAGCGGGACGTACACCGGGGAGCTGTTTTTT. The encoded protein is CASSLELSGTYTGELFF. This chain uses TRBV11-2 with TRBJ2-2; TRBD2 agrees at 7 bases. CDR3 length equals 17 residues. CDR1 and CDR2 (germline): SGHAT, FQNNGV. V trimming: 0 bases; J trimming: 3 bases; junction bases outside the gene matches: 7. The whole variable domain, filled in from reference TRBV11-2 and TRBJ2-2, reads EAGVAQSPRYKIIEKRQSVAFWCNPISGHATLYWYQQILGQGPKLLIQFQNNGVVDDSQLPKDRFSAERLKGVDSTLKIQPAKLEDSAVYLCASSLELSGTYTGELFFGEGSRLTVL.

In its sample, this clonotype was seen many times. This rearrangement joins TRBV12-5 to TRBJ2-5; 9 positions match TRBD2. The V segment lost 3 bases and the J segment 5 bases; nucleotides outside the gene matches: 7. The CDR3 runs 15 residues. Germline V gene sequence: CDR1 LGHNT, CDR2 FRNRAP. CDR3 nucleotides: TGTGCTAGTGGTTTAGGTGCGGGGGGGAGGGAGACCCAGTACTTC. Its translation is CASGLGAGGRETQYF. The full variable domain, rest sourced from reference TRBV12-5 and TRBJ2-5, is DARVTQTPRHKVTEMGQEVTMRCQPILGHNTVFWYRQTMMQGLELLAYFRNRAPLDDSGMPKDRFSAEMPDATLATLKIQPSEPRDSAVYFCASGLGAGGRETQYFGPGTRLLVL.

This clonotype was seen ten or more times. This sequence joins TRBV7-8 and TRBJ1-1, with 10 bases fitting TRBD1. The CDR3 has 17 residues. V was pared by 4 bases and J by 0 bases, with 8 bases of the junction left unmatched. Germline-derived CDR1 and CDR2 are SGHVS and FQNEAQ. The CDR3 protein is CASSSPGTGVLNTEAFF. Written as DNA, the CDR3 is TGTGCCAGCAGCTCACCAGGGACAGGGGTATTGAACACTGAAGCTTTCTTT.

In this sample, this clonotype turned up a few times. The V gene is TRBV11-1, the J gene TRBJ1-2; D unclear. The CDR3 is 17 amino acids. CDR1 and CDR2 (germline): SGHAT, FQDESV (reference sequence). Deletions cut 5 bases from V and 0 bases from J, with 19 bases between. The CDR3 here is CASSPPVEGLANYGYTF. CDR3 coding DNA: TGTGCCAGCAGCCCACCGGTAGAGGGTCTCGCTAACTATGGCTACACCTTC. The full variable domain, in which reference TRBV11-1 and TRBJ1-2 provide the parts outside the CDR3, is EAEVAQSPRYKITEKSQAVAFWCDPISGHATLYWYRQILGQGPELLVQFQDESVVDDSQLPKDRFSAERLKGVDSTLKIQPAELGDSAMYLCASSPPVEGLANYGYTFGSGTRLTVV.

This clonotype was seen many times. The chain joins TRBV6-1 to TRBJ2-6; D may be TRBD1 (5 bases). Trimming left V 7 bases short and J 3 bases short, with 10 bases between. The CDR3 is 14 residues long. CDR1 MNHNS and CDR2 SASEGT come from the germline V gene. The CDR3 region has the DNA TGTGCCAGCAAGGGGTTTATTGGGGCCAACGTCCTGACTTTC. This gives the protein CASKGFIGANVLTF.